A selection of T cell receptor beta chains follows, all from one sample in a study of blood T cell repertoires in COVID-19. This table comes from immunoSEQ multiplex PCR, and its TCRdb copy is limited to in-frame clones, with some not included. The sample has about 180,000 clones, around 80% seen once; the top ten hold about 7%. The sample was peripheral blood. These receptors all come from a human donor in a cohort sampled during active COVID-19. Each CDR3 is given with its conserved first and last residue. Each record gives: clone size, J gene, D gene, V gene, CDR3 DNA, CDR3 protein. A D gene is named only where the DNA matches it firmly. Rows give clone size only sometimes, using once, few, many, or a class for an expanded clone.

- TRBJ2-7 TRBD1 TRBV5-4 TGTGCCAGCAGCTTCTCGGCAGGGGGTTACGAGCAGTACTTC CASSFSAGGYEQYF
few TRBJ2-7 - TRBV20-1 TGCAGTGCTAAACAGGACTACGAGCAGTACTTC CSAKQDYEQYF
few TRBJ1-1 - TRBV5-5 TGTGCCAGCAGCTTGGGGCAGGGTAGAGCTTTCTTT CASSLGQGRAFF
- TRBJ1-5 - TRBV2 TGTGCCAGCAGTGCTGGGGCTAGCAATCAGCCCCAGCATTTT CASSAGASNQPQHF
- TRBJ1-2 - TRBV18 TGTGCCAGCTCCGGGAAGGTAATCTATGGCTACACCTTC CASSGKVIYGYTF
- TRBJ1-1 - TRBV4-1 TGCGCCAGCAGCCACCTTCTGGGAGGGCGAACTGAAGCTTTCTTT CASSHLLGGRTEAFF
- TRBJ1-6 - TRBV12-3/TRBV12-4 TGTGCCAGCAGTACTAGGGTTAATTCACCCCTCCACTTT CASSTRVNSPLHF
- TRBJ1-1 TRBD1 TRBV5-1 TGCGCCAGCAGCTACAGGACAGGGGGCATTAACACTGAAGCTTTCTTT CASSYRTGGINTEAFF
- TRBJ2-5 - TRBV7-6 TGTGCCAGCAGCTTAGAACCGGGGATCACCCAAGAGACCCAGTACTTC CASSLEPGITQETQYF
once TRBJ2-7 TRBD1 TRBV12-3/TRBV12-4 TGTGCCAGCAGCCGGGACAGAGGCGAGCAGTACTTC CASSRDRGEQYF
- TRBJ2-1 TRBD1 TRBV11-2 TGTGCCAGCAGCACGGACAGGGTTGATGAGCAGTTCTTC CASSTDRVDEQFF
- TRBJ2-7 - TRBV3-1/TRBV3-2 TGTGCCAGCAGCCAAGTCAGGGCCTCCTACGAGCAGTACTTC CASSQVRASYEQYF
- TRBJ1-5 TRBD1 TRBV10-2 TGCGCCAGCAGTGAGTCGAGGGACAGAAGCAATCAGCCCCAGCATTTT CASSESRDRSNQPQHF
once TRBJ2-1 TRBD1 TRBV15 TGTGCCACCAGCAGAGGACAGGGCAGGCATGAGCAGTTCTTC CATSRGQGRHEQFF
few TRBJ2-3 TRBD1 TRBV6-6 TGTGCCAGCAGTAAAGACAGGGTGGGCACAGATACGCAGTATTTT CASSKDRVGTDTQYF
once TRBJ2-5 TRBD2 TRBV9 TGTGCCAGCAGCGTAGGGATTGGCGGGGAGGGTCAAGAGACCCAGTACTTC CASSVGIGGEGQETQYF
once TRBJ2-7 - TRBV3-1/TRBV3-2 TGTGCCAGCAGCCAAGGAGGTCTAGCCTCCTACGAGCAGTACTTC CASSQGGLASYEQYF
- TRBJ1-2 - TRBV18 TGTGCCAGCTCACCAGCCCTTGGGGCTGGCTACACCTTC CASSPALGAGYTF
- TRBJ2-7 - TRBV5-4 TGTGCCAGCAGCTTGCCGCGCTACGAGCAGTACTTC CASSLPRYEQYF
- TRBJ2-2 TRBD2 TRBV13 TGTGCCAGCAGCTACCGGGGGGGGCGAGGCACCGGGGAGCTGTTTTTT CASSYRGGRGTGELFF
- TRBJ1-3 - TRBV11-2 TGTGCCAGCAGCGATACTACCGGTGGAAACACCATATATTTT CASSDTTGGNTIYF
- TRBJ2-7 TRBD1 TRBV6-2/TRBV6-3 TGTGCCAGCAGTTACCTTCCCCCAAGGGACAGGGTCCACGAGCAGTACTTC CASSYLPPRDRVHEQYF
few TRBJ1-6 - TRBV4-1 TGCGCCAGCAGCCAACAGCAAGGAGGGATTAATTCACCCCTCCACTTT CASSQQQGGINSPLHF
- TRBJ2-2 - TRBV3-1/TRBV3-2 TGTGCCAGCAACCCCGAGGGGGCTAGCGGGACCGGGGAGCTGTTTTTT CASNPEGASGTGELFF
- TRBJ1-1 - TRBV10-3 TGTGCCATCAGTGGGGAGGTCTACACTGAAGCTTTCTTT CAISGEVYTEAFF
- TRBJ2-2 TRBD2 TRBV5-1 TGCGCCAGCAGCTTGGCGGTAGCGGGACTGAACACCGGGGAGCTGTTTTTT CASSLAVAGLNTGELFF
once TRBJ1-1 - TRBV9 TGTGCCAGCAGCGTAGGTACAATGAACACTGAAGCTTTCTTT CASSVGTMNTEAFF
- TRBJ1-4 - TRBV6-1 TGTGCCAGCAGTGACGGTGAAAAACTGTTTTTT CASSDGEKLFF
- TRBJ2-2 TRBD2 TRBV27 TGTGCCAGCAGTTTCGCGGGGGGGTCCCCCGGGGAGCTGTTTTTT CASSFAGGSPGELFF
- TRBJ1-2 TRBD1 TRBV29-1 TGCAGCCCTGAGGGAGGACAGGGCTATGGCTACACCTTC CSPEGGQGYGYTF
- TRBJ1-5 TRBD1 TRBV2 TGTGCCAGCAGTTGGACAGGCCTCAGCAATCAGCCCCAGCATTTT CASSWTGLSNQPQHF
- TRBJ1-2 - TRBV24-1 TGTGCCACCAGTGATGGGGGCGGTGGCTACACCTTC CATSDGGGGYTF
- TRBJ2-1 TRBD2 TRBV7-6 TGTGCCAGCAGCTGGGGCGGGGGGGCCGATTACTACAATGAGCAGTTCTTC CASSWGGGADYYNEQFF
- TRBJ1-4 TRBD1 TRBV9 TGTGCCAGCAGCTCAGACAGGGAGTTTAAGCGCACCGTACAACTGTTTTTT CASSSDREFKRTVQLFF
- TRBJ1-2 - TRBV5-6 TGTGCCAGCAGCTTCACGGGGGGGGCCTATGGCTACACCTTC CASSFTGGAYGYTF
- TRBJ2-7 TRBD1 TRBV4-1 TGCGCCAGCAGCCAAGGATGGACAGGGGGCACCTACGAGCAGTACTTC CASSQGWTGGTYEQYF
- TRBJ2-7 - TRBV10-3 TGTGCCACTGGGGGGGGCGGACCACAGTACTTC CATGGGGPQYF
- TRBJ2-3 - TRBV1 TGCACCAGCAGCGCCCGACTTGGCACAGATACGCAGTATTTT CTSSARLGTDTQYF
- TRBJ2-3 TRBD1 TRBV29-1 TGCAGCGCCCAACCGACAGGGGGCACAGATACGCAGTATTTT CSAQPTGGTDTQYF
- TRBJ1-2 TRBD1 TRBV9 TGTGCCAGCAGCCCCCTGCAGGGGGGTTTCCATGGCTACACCTTC CASSPLQGGFHGYTF
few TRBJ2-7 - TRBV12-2 TGTGCAAGTCGCCCGCGACAGGGTGCGCAGTACTTC CASRPRQGAQYF
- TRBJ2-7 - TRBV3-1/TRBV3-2 TGTGCCAGCAGCCAAGGGACCATAGCGTCATTGGAGTTC CASSQGTIASLEF
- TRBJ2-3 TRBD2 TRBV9 TGTGCCAGCAGCACCCGACTAGCGGGGGCTAGCACAGATACGCAGTATTTT CASSTRLAGASTDTQYF
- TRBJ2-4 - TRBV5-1 TGCGCCAGCAGCTTGGGGTCGGGGTGGAACATTCAGTACTTC CASSLGSGWNIQYF
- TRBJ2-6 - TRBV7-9 TGTGCCAGCAGCTTACCAGGGTCTGGGGCCAACGTCCTGACTTTC CASSLPGSGANVLTF
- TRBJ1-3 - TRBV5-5 TGTGCCAGCACCCCGAGTCCCCCACCTGGAAACACCATATATTTT CASTPSPPPGNTIYF